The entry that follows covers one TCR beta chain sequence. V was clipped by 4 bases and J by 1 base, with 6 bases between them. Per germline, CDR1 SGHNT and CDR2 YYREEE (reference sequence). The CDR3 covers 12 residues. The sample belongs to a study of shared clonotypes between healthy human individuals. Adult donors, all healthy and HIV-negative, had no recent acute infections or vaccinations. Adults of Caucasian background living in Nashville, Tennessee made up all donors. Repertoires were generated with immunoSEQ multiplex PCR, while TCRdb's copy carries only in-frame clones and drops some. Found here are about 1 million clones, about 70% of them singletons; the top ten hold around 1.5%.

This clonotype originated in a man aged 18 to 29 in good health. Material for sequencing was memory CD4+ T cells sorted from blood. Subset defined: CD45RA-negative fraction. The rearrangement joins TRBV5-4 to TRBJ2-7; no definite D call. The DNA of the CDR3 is TGTGCCAGCAGCCCGAAGTCCTACGAGCAGTACTTC. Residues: CASSPKSYEQYF.